These T cell receptor beta chains were read from a single sample in a study of early T cells in non-severe SARS-CoV-2 infection. MiXCR was run by TCRdb on the 5' RACE reads, yielding one entry per CDR3 protein. The sample lists some 88,000 distinct CDR3 sequences, roughly 17% occurring once. Material: whole blood, obtained at baseline. The receptors shown here come from an adult who was a healthcare worker with PCR-confirmed SARS-CoV-2 infection or an uninfected control (not recorded which). Both conserved end residues are part of each CDR3. Each record gives: J gene, CDR3 length, clone size, D gene, V gene, CDR3 protein, CDR3 DNA. A D gene is named only where the DNA matches it firmly. Part of the rows lack a size; the others show once, few, many or a class for expanded clones.

TRBJ2-2	14	.	.	TRBV18	CASSPREKSGELFF	TGTGCCAGCTCACCACGTGAGAAGTCCGGGGAGCTGTTTTTT
TRBJ1-3	16	many	.	TRBV15	CATSRVKDNLGNTIYF	TGTGCCACCAGCAGAGTCAAGGACAACCTCGGAAACACCATATATTTT
TRBJ2-4	13	.	.	TRBV27	CATIGRPGNIQYF	TGTGCCACCATTGGCCGTCCAGGAAACATTCAGTACTTC
TRBJ2-7	17	few	TRBD1	TRBV27	CASRRSGGTGNNYEQYF	TGTGCCAGCAGAAGGTCGGGTGGGACAGGGAATAACTACGAGCAGTACTTC
TRBJ2-2	15	few	TRBD2	TRBV7-3	CASSLTSGRTGELFF	TGTGCCAGCAGCTTAACTAGCGGGAGAACCGGGGAGCTGTTTTTT
TRBJ2-6	14	few	.	TRBV7-9	CASIQVSGANVLTF	TGTGCCAGCATACAGGTCTCTGGGGCCAACGTCCTGACTTTC
TRBJ2-1	14	.	.	TRBV15	CATSNHGGYNEQFF	TGTGCCACCAGCAATCATGGAGGCTACAATGAGCAGTTCTTC
TRBJ2-7	13	.	.	TRBV28	CASSPSASYEQYF	TGTGCCAGCAGCCCTAGCGCCTCCTACGAGCAGTACTTC
TRBJ2-7	14	.	TRBD2	TRBV7-9	CASSLPGGGYEQYF	TGTGCCAGCAGCTTACCGGGAGGGGGCTACGAGCAGTACTTC
TRBJ2-3	15	few	TRBD1	TRBV5-4	CASSFPGQGGNTQYF	TGTGCCAGCAGCTTCCCGGGACAGGGAGGGAATACGCAGTATTTT
TRBJ2-1	15	.	TRBD2	TRBV3-1	CASSPRTSGIGEQFF	TGTGCCAGCAGCCCCCGGACTAGCGGGATCGGTGAGCAGTTCTTC
TRBJ2-5	14	few	TRBD2	TRBV28	CASNPSGREETQYF	TGTGCCAGCAATCCTAGCGGGAGGGAAGAGACCCAGTACTTC
TRBJ1-6	14	many	.	TRBV4-3	CASSQDGENSPLHF	TGCGCCAGCAGCCAAGATGGGGAGAATTCACCCCTCCACTTT
TRBJ2-7	14	.	.	TRBV6-1	CASEKAGDRGEQYF	TGTGCCAGCGAGAAAGCGGGAGACAGGGGCGAGCAGTACTTC
TRBJ2-3	14	.	TRBD2	TRBV28	CASRSSGWADTQYF	TGTGCCAGCAGATCTAGCGGGTGGGCAGATACGCAGTATTTT
TRBJ2-7	12	few	.	TRBV7-9	CASSSESYEQYF	TGTGCCAGCAGCTCCGAGTCGTACGAGCAGTACTTC
TRBJ2-2	12	many	.	TRBV28	CASSLSRRELFF	TGTGCCAGCAGTCTAAGCCGCCGGGAGCTGTTTTTT
TRBJ2-5	18	.	TRBD1	TRBV28	CASSFPGTGIWSQETQYF	TGTGCCAGCAGTTTTCCCGGGACAGGGATTTGGAGCCAAGAGACCCAGTACTTC
TRBJ2-1	19	.	TRBD2	TRBV24-1	CATSDFLAGGPPSYNEQFF	TGTGCCACCAGTGATTTCCTAGCGGGAGGGCCTCCCTCCTACAATGAGCAGTTCTTC
TRBJ2-1	12	.	.	TRBV20-1	CSASDFHNEQFF	TGCAGTGCTAGTGACTTCCACAATGAGCAGTTCTTC
TRBJ2-7	15	few	TRBD1	TRBV6-5	CASSPRGPDSYEQYF	TGTGCCAGCAGCCCCAGGGGGCCCGATTCCTACGAGCAGTACTTC
TRBJ2-7	13	few	.	TRBV6-2/TRBV6-3	CASSYSASYEQYF	TGTGCCAGCAGTTACTCGGCCTCCTACGAGCAGTACTTC
TRBJ1-1	13	few	.	TRBV20-1	CSALHDRNTEAFF	TGCAGTGCACTTCACGACAGGAACACTGAAGCTTTCTTT
TRBJ2-7	13	few	TRBD1	TRBV29-1	CSVFSGGRGEQYF	TGCAGCGTTTTCTCAGGGGGCAGGGGCGAGCAGTACTTC
TRBJ2-1	13	.	.	TRBV5-4	CASSLDRFNEQFF	TGTGCCAGCAGCTTGGACAGATTTAATGAGCAGTTCTTC
TRBJ2-3	13	few	.	TRBV5-1	CASSKANTDTQYF	TGCGCCAGCAGCAAAGCGAATACAGATACGCAGTATTTT
TRBJ2-7	14	.	.	TRBV5-6	CASTGSGRRDEQYF	TGTGCCAGCACAGGCTCGGGGAGACGGGACGAGCAGTACTTC
TRBJ1-2	12	.	.	TRBV28	CASRLPNYGYTF	TGTGCCAGCAGACTACCTAACTATGGCTACACCTTC
TRBJ1-2	14	few	.	TRBV27	CASSLNLGGYGYTF	TGTGCCAGCAGTTTAAACCTAGGCGGCTATGGCTACACCTTC
TRBJ2-1	15	.	TRBD2	TRBV19	CASQSRLAGGQEQFF	TGTGCCTCCCAAAGTCGACTAGCGGGAGGCCAGGAGCAGTTCTTC
TRBJ2-7	14	few	.	TRBV7-2	CASRLGPRTHEQYF	TGTGCCAGCAGGCTGGGACCCCGGACGCACGAGCAGTACTTC
TRBJ2-3	13	many	TRBD1	TRBV24-1	CATSDSTGYTQYF	TGTGCCACCAGTGATTCGACAGGGTATACGCAGTATTTT
TRBJ1-2	13	many	.	TRBV12-3/TRBV12-4	CASSPGMGKGYTF	TGTGCCAGCAGCCCCGGCATGGGAAAGGGCTACACCTTC
TRBJ2-5	15	.	.	TRBV6-1	CASRRAPWIYETQYF	TGTGCCAGCAGGAGGGCCCCGTGGATTTACGAGACCCAGTACTTC
TRBJ2-4	18	few	TRBD1	TRBV11-2	CASSSHTRGQGEADIQYF	TGTGCCAGCAGCTCCCACACCCGCGGACAGGGAGAGGCGGACATTCAGTACTTC
TRBJ1-5	14	many	.	TRBV15	CATSARAYNQPQHF	TGTGCCACCAGCGCCCGGGCCTACAATCAGCCCCAGCATTTT
TRBJ2-3	13	.	TRBD1	TRBV29-1	CSVESRGTDTQYF	TGCAGCGTTGAGTCCAGGGGGACAGATACGCAGTATTTT
TRBJ1-4	17	few	.	TRBV7-9	CASSLSYSMATNEKLFF	TGTGCCAGCAGCCTGAGTTATTCGATGGCAACTAATGAAAAACTGTTTTTT